A single sample gave rise to the 27 T cell receptor beta chains below, sequenced in a study of neurological immune-mediated disorders (dated by TCRdb to between 2018 and 2021). Receptors were amplified or captured by 5' RACE. The listed sequencing device is Illumina HiSeq 2500. Through fastp at Q25 and MiXCR, TCRdb rebuilt clones from the public reads, retaining in-frame beta chains. Rows with one shared CDR3 protein collapse into an entry with the most common genes and DNA. Here the sample has 80,000 to 100,000 distinct CDR3 sequences; around 3.5% occur a single time. Jointly, the top ten make up roughly 2.9% of the sample. The sample consisted of PBMCs. All receptors come from a woman between 45 and 60 years old with multiple sclerosis.

In its sample, this clonotype was seen many times. V usage is TRBV7-2 and J usage is TRBJ2-1, with 9 bases matching TRBD2. V was pared by 6 bases and J by 9 bases, with 18 bases of the junction left unmatched. The germline CDR1 and CDR2 sequences are SGHTA and FQGNSA. The CDR3 extends over 17 amino acids. The CDR3 region has the DNA TGTGCCAGCAGTCTTGGGAGAGCGGGGGGCCCGGAGGGTGAGCAGTTCTTC. This encodes CASSLGRAGGPEGEQFF. Full variable domain (outside the CDR3, taken from reference TRBV7-2 and TRBJ2-1): GAGVSQSPSNKVTEKGKDVELRCDPISGHTALYWYRQSLGQGLEFLIYFQGNSAPDKSGLPSDRFSAERTGGSVSTLTIQRTQQEDSAVYLCASSLGRAGGPEGEQFFGPGTRLTVL.

This clonotype showed up many times. The chain couples TRBV5-6 to TRBJ2-1; 12 bases align to TRBD2. Germline V gene data show CDR1 as SGHDT and CDR2 as YYEEEE. The CDR3 totals 15 residues. The ends lost 4 bases at V and 7 bases at J; junction bases unmatched: 6. The DNA for the CDR3 is TGTGCCAGCAGCCCTGGACTAGCGGGGCTTAATGAGCAGTTCTTC. It specifies CASSPGLAGLNEQFF.

This clonotype came up many times. This chain uses TRBV5-1 with TRBJ2-7; the match to TRBD1 covers 7 bases. Germline CDR1 SGHRS, CDR2 YFSETQ. CDR3 length: 14 residues. V gave up 4 bases and J gave up 3 bases; unmatched junction bases: 7. The CDR3 sequence: CASSPRTGNYEQYF. CDR3 DNA: TGCGCCAGCAGCCCACGGACAGGAAACTACGAGCAGTACTTC.

This clonotype was seen repeatedly, ten times or more. The CDR3 DNA follows: TGCAGTGCTAGAGATCTTTCCGGGACAGGGGGCGCGCGGGGCTACACCTTC. It yields the protein CSARDLSGTGGARGYTF. The rearrangement uses TRBV20-1 and TRBJ1-2, with 12 bases that match TRBD1. V lost 0 bases and J lost 8; bases outside the gene matches: 13. This CDR3 contains 17 residues. Germline V gene sequence: CDR1 DFQATT, CDR2 SNEGSKA (reference sequence).

This clonotype was seen repeatedly, ten times or more. V gene TRBV7-8 combines with J gene TRBJ1-2; weak D call: TRBD1 (5 bases). Trimming removed 4 bases at V and 4 bases at J, with 10 bases between. This CDR3 has 13 residues. The germline gives CDR1 SGHVS, CDR2 FQNEAQ. CDR3 DNA: TGTGCCAGCAGCTATACAGGAAGCTATGGCTACACCTTC. This gives the protein CASSYTGSYGYTF. The variable domain in full, completed from reference TRBV7-8 and TRBJ1-2, reads GAGVSQSPRYKVAKRGQDVALRCDPISGHVSLFWYQQALGQGPEFLTYFQNEAQLDKSGLPSDRFFAERPEGSVSTLKIQRTQQEDSAVYLCASSYTGSYGYTFGSGTRLTVV.

This clonotype was observed at least ten times. V and J are TRBV12-3 or TRBV12-4 and TRBJ1-4; 9 bases agree with TRBD1. The V and J ends lost 6 bases and 8 bases, in that order; junction bases with no gene match: 4. This CDR3 region has 13 residues. This chain's CDR3 is CASRQGAEEKLFF. CDR3 bases: TGTGCCAGCAGACAGGGGGCCGAAGAAAAACTGTTTTTT.

About this clonotype itself: Its ends do not fully match the called genes, so a read error is possible. The chain uses TRBV25-1 and TRBJ1-5; no definite D call. Germline assignment: CDR1 MGHDK and CDR2 SYGVNS. The CDR3 is 12 amino acids. The CDR3 region is CASSPGDKTQNF. The CDR3 DNA sequence: TGTGCCAGCAGTCCTGGGGATAAGACCCAGAATTTT.

This clonotype was recorded at least ten times. The chain is built from TRBV5-5 and TRBJ2-7, with D possibly matching TRBD2 (5 bases). Deletions cut 0 bases from V and 1 base from J, with 11 bases between. Germline CDR1 reads SGHKS; CDR2 reads YYEKEE (reference sequence). The CDR3 spans 15 residues. CDR3: CASSLAGSSSYEQYF. In DNA form, the CDR3 reads TGTGCCAGCAGCTTGGCGGGGTCGTCATCCTACGAGCAGTACTTC. Together with reference TRBV5-5 and TRBJ2-7, the CDR3 gives the full variable domain: DAGVTQSPTHLIKTRGQQVTLRCSPISGHKSVSWYQQVLGQGPQFIFQYYEKEERGRGNFPDRFSARQFPNYSSELNVNALLLGDSALYLCASSLAGSSSYEQYFGPGTRLTVT.

Ten or more counts support this clonotype. This chain links TRBV2 with TRBJ1-6; 9 positions agree with TRBD1. V gave up 8 bases and J gave up 4 bases; unmatched junction bases: 0. Looked up from germline, CDR1 is SNHLY and CDR2 is FYNNEI. CDR3 length equals 13 residues. As DNA, the CDR3 is TGTGCCAGCGGACAGGGGTATAATTCACCCCTCCACTTT. It codes for CASGQGYNSPLHF.

The chain employs TRBV27 and TRBJ2-3; a possible D gene is TRBD1 (8 bases). The CDR3 covers 16 residues. V was cut by 5 bases and J by 5 bases, with 20 bases left in between. Looked up from germline, CDR1 is MNHEY and CDR2 is SMNVEV (reference sequence). Written as DNA, the CDR3 is TGTGCCAGCAGTACCCAGATAACAGGGGGGGAAGATACGCAGTATTTT. Amino acid sequence: CASSTQITGGEDTQYF.

This clonotype has just a few counts. A much larger clone sits a single nucleotide away, making a read error possible. Written as DNA, the CDR3 is TGTGCCAGCAGCCACCGGACAGGGTCGGTTTCACCCCTCCACTTT. Its protein product is CASSHRTGSVSPLHF. The V and J genes are TRBV7-9 and TRBJ1-6, with 8 positions matching TRBD1. The CDR3 is made up of 15 amino acids. CDR1 is SEHNR and CDR2 is FQNEAQ in the germline V gene (reference sequence). After removal of 5 bases from V and 9 bases from J, the junction contained 9 bases not matched to a gene.

This clonotype was detected ten times or more. This chain uses TRBV7-6 with TRBJ1-1, with 7 bases fitting TRBD1. The CDR3 is made up of 15 amino acids. The germline CDR1 and CDR2 sequences are SGHVS and FNYEAQ. J gave up 0 bases and V 1 base, and 2 bases lay outside the gene matches. The CDR3 here is CASSLDGTVNTEAFF. In DNA form, the CDR3 reads TGTGCCAGCAGCTTAGACGGGACAGTGAACACTGAAGCTTTCTTT.

This clonotype occurred a few times. This sequence may be a read error, since a much larger clone differs from it by one base. The chain has TRBV20-1 and TRBJ2-3; 7 positions match TRBD2. CDR1 is DFQATT, CDR2 SNEGSKA, per germline (reference sequence). CDR3 size: 13 residues. Unmatched junction bases numbered 6, after V lost 7 bases and J lost 2 bases. The CDR3 DNA reads TGCAGTGATAGCGGGTTATACACAGATACGCAGTATTTT. Translated, it gives CSDSGLYTDTQYF.

This clonotype was picked up many times. This chain connects TRBV5-1 to TRBJ2-3; the D gene is possibly TRBD2 (6 bases). Trimming pared 0 bases from V and 5 bases from J, leaving 16 bases between. The CDR3 sequence is 16 residues long. Germline CDR1 and CDR2: SGHRS and YFSETQ. CDR3 nucleotide sequence: TGCGCCAGCAGCTTGGACTTGGGCCAGGGAGGAGATACGCAGTATTTT. Protein product: CASSLDLGQGGDTQYF. Filled out from reference TRBV5-1 and TRBJ2-3, the complete variable domain reads KAGVTQTPRYLIKTRGQQVTLSCSPISGHRSVSWYQQTPGQGLQFLFEYFSETQRNKGNFPGRFSGRQFSNSRSEMNVSTLELGDSALYLCASSLDLGQGGDTQYFGPGTRLTVL.

Concerning this clonotype itself: One end of the junction varies from germline; a read error may be responsible. The genes are TRBV12-3 or TRBV12-4 and TRBJ1-1; D unclear. The CDR3 has 14 residues. CDR3 sequence: CVSSLEKQNTEAFF. The CDR3 DNA reads TGTGTCAGCAGTTTGGAAAAGCAGAACACTGAAGCTTTCTTT.

This clonotype occurred many times. The chain carries TRBV10-3 and TRBJ2-1, with 7 bases aligning to TRBD2. Unmatched junction bases numbered 6, after V lost 2 bases and J lost 5 bases. CDR3 length: 15 amino acids. Germline CDR1 and CDR2: ENHRY and SYGVKD. The CDR3 nucleotides are TGTGCCATCAGTGAGAACTGGGGAGGGGACAATGAGCAGTTCTTC. Its protein product is CAISENWGGDNEQFF.

This clonotype came up many times. The chain joins TRBV7-8 to TRBJ2-1, with TRBD2 matching over 9 bases. Germline CDR1 reads SGHVS; CDR2 reads FQNEAQ. Trimming took 1 base from V and 8 from J; bases not matched to a gene: 12. The CDR3 is 17 amino acids. DNA for the CDR3: TGTGCCAGCAGCTTAGATCCAGCGGGGGGACTTAGGGATGAGCAGTTCTTC. The encoded protein is CASSLDPAGGLRDEQFF.

There are many counts of this clonotype. V usage is TRBV20-1 and J usage is TRBJ2-7; D possibly corresponds to TRBD1 (6 bases). The CDR3 loop spans 13 amino acids. Trimming shortened V by 3 bases and J by 0 bases, and 9 bases separated the two germline ends. Germline V gene lookup returns CDR1 DFQATT and CDR2 SNEGSKA (reference sequence). The CDR3 protein is CSASTGSSYEQYF. Here the CDR3 DNA reads TGCAGTGCTAGCACAGGGAGCTCCTACGAGCAGTACTTC.

This clonotype was picked up many times. This sequence joins TRBV20-1 and TRBJ1-4; 8 nucleotides agree with TRBD1. The J segment lost 1 base and the V segment lost 6 bases, leaving 4 bases of the junction unmatched. There are 14 residues in the CDR3. CDR1 and CDR2 (germline): DFQATT, SNEGSKA (reference sequence). The CDR3 loop is CSAADRGTNEKLFF. CDR3 DNA sequence: TGCAGTGCCGCCGACAGGGGAACTAATGAAAAACTGTTTTTT.

Notes on this clonotype: A read error is possible here, since a much larger clone lies one base away. J is TRBJ1-1 and V is TRBV5-1; D is unresolved. Germline CDR1 is SGHRS and CDR2 is YFSETQ. V was shortened by 0 bases and J by 1 base, with 7 bases between the two germline ends. The CDR3 is 14 amino acids. CDR3 bases: TGCGCCAGCAGCTTGGGGAACAAGAACACTGAAGCTTTCTTT. As protein: CASSLGNKNTEAFF. The entire variable domain, with the rest obtained from reference TRBV5-1 and TRBJ1-1, is as follows: KAGVTQTPRYLIKTRGQQVTLSCSPISGHRSVSWYQQTPGQGLQFLFEYFSETQRNKGNFPGRFSGRQFSNSRSEMNVSTLELGDSALYLCASSLGNKNTEAFFGQGTRLTVV.

This clonotype was counted many times. The chain combines TRBV10-3 with TRBJ2-7; D unclear. V was trimmed by 2 bases and J by 3 bases, leaving 8 bases between them. The CDR3 spans 13 residues. CDR1 is ENHRY, CDR2 SYGVKD, per germline. The CDR3 spells CAISEGESYEQYF. DNA of the CDR3: TGTGCCATCAGTGAGGGGGAAAGCTACGAGCAGTACTTC.

This clonotype was observed at least ten times. The chain is built from TRBV7-2 and TRBJ2-3, with TRBD2 identical over 11 bases. CDR3 size: 14 residues. CDR1 is SGHTA, CDR2 FQGNSA, per germline. V lost 1 base to trimming and J lost 12 bases; unmatched junction nucleotides: 6. Written as DNA, the CDR3 is TGTGCCAGCAGCTTAGACGGGACTAGCGGTAGACAGTATTTT. Residues: CASSLDGTSGRQYF.

This clonotype has ten or more counts. V and J are TRBV20-1 and TRBJ2-4; D not certain. Germline-derived CDR1 and CDR2 are DFQATT and SNEGSKA (reference sequence). V lost 6 bases and J lost 0, with 15 bases in between. The CDR3 totals 15 residues. DNA for the CDR3: TGCAGTGCGGATCGTCGTGGGGTAGCCAAAAACATTCAGTACTTC. Protein: CSADRRGVAKNIQYF.

About this clonotype itself: A much more abundant neighbour one base away suggests this may be a read error. The CDR3 DNA sequence: TGCAGTGCTAGAGGGGGGCAGGTCACTGCAGCTTTCTTT. It is translated as CSARGGQVTAAFF. The chain is built from TRBV20-1 and TRBJ1-1, with a tentative D call TRBD1 (6 bases). Germline V gene data show CDR1 as DFQATT and CDR2 as SNEGSKA (reference sequence). This CDR3 comprises 13 residues.

This clonotype was observed many times. This sequence joins TRBV7-6 and TRBJ2-7; unclear D gene. In germline, CDR1 is SGHVS, CDR2 FNYEAQ. The CDR3 covers 12 residues. The germline V and J ends were trimmed by 6 bases and 0 bases, with 6 bases remaining between them. The CDR3 protein is CASSFSSYEQYF. The CDR3 region has the DNA TGTGCCAGCAGTTTTAGCTCCTACGAGCAGTACTTC. Full variable domain (remainder filled in from reference TRBV7-6 and TRBJ2-7): GAGVSQSPRYKVTKRGQDVALRCDPISGHVSLYWYRQALGQGPEFLTYFNYEAQQDKSGLPNDRFSAERPEGSISTLTIQRTEQRDSAMYRCASSFSSYEQYFGPGTRLTVT.

This clonotype has at least ten counts. The chain joins TRBV7-9 to TRBJ2-7, with 8 nucleotides matching TRBD1. The junction had 6 bases not matched to a gene; V was cut back by 0 bases and J by 5 bases. From germline, CDR1 is SEHNR and CDR2 FQNEAQ (reference sequence). The CDR3 is made up of 15 amino acids. Written as DNA, the CDR3 is TGTGCCAGCAGCTTAGCGACAGGGGCTGTCCACGAGCAGTACTTC. Its protein is CASSLATGAVHEQYF. The variable domain in full, completed from reference TRBV7-9 and TRBJ2-7, reads DTGVSQNPRHKITKRGQNVTFRCDPISEHNRLYWYRQTLGQGPEFLTYFQNEAQLEKSRLLSDRFSAERPKGSFSTLEIQRTEQGDSAMYLCASSLATGAVHEQYFGPGTRLTVT.

This clonotype was recorded at least ten times. This chain links TRBV20-1 with TRBJ2-7; 10 bases agree with TRBD2. This CDR3 spans 13 amino acids. Germline V gives CDR1 DFQATT, CDR2 SNEGSKA (reference sequence). V trimming: 5 bases; J trimming: 0 bases; junction bases outside the gene matches: 1. The CDR3: CSAASGSSYEQYF. In DNA, the CDR3 is TGCAGTGCTGCTAGCGGGAGCTCCTACGAGCAGTACTTC.